This T cell receptor beta chain was recorded in a study of CD8+CD57+ T cells in acquired aplastic anemia. At the level of the study: Yields of DNA that came from sorted CD4+ and CD8+ cells averaged about 3 ug. Overall study results and limits: Controls did not differ significantly from patients in CD8+ Simpson's diversity.

Template material for TCR beta VDJ and CDR3 profiling consisted of genomic DNA. TCRdb re-called the reads with MiXCR, one entry per CDR3 protein. The sample lists roughly 170,000 distinct CDR3 sequences, almost 50% occurring once. The CDR3 is 13 amino acids. V shed 5 bases, J shed 6 bases, and the junction held 5 bases outside the gene matches. Looked up from germline, CDR1 is MGHRA and CDR2 is YSYEKL. Patients picked for sequencing had shown CD8+CD57+ cell expansion detected by flow cytometry. As a group, the patients uniformly had severe acquired aplastic anemia. Blood was sampled before the patients had received any therapy. As for this clonotype: Its target is unknown.

The specimen was sorted CD4+, CD8+, or CD8+CD57+ T cells (not recorded which) from PBMCs. The source of this sequence is a human donor with aplastic anemia. The rearrangement joins TRBV4-1 to TRBJ1-2; 8 bases align to TRBD1. The CDR3 DNA sequence: TGCGCCAGCAGCTTGGACAGGGTAAATGGCTACACCTTC. This gives the protein CASSLDRVNGYTF.